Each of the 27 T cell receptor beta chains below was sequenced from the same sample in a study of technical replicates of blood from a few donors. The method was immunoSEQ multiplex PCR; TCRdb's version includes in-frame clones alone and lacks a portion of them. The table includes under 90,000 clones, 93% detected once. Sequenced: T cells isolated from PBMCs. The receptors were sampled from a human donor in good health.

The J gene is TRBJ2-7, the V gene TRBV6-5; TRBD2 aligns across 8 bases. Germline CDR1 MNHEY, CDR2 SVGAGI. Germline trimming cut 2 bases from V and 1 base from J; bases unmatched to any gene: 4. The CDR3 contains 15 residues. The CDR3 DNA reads TGTGCCAGCAGTTACATTCCGGGAGGGTCCTACGAGCAGTACTTC. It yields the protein CASSYIPGGSYEQYF.

The CDR3 DNA follows: TGTGCCAGCAGCTTAATGGGGACAGGCCCTTATGGCTACACCTTC. Encoded protein: CASSLMGTGPYGYTF. The J gene is TRBJ1-2, the V gene TRBV7-8; 8 positions agree with TRBD1. The CDR3 extends over 15 amino acids. Trimming cost V 2 bases and J 5 bases; bases outside gene matches: 7. CDR1 is SGHVS, CDR2 FQNEAQ, per germline.

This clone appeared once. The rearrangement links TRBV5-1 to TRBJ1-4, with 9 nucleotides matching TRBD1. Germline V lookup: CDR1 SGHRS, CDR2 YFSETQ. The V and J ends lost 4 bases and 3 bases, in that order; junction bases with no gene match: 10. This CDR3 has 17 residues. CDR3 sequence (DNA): TGCGCCAGCAGCACCTTTGGGACAGGGATCTCTAATGAAAAACTGTTTTTT. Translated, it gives CASSTFGTGISNEKLFF.

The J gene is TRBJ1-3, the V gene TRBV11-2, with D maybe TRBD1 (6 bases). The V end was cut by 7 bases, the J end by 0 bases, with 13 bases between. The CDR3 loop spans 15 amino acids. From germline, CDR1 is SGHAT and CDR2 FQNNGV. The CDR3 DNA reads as TGTGCCAGCACCCAATGGACAGTCTCTGGAAACACCATATATTTT. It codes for CASTQWTVSGNTIYF.

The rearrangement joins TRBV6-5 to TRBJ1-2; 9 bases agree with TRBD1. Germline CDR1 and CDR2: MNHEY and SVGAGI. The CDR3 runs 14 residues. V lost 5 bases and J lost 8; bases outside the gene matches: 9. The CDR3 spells CASSDPRQGEGYTF. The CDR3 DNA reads TGTGCCAGCAGTGACCCCCGACAGGGGGAAGGCTACACCTTC.

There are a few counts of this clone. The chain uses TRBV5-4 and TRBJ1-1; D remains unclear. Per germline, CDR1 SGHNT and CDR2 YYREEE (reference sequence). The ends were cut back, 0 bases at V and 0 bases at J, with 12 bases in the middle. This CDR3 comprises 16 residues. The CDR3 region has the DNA TGTGCCAGCAGCTTGGCAACTTTTTCCATGAACACTGAAGCTTTCTTT. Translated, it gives CASSLATFSMNTEAFF.

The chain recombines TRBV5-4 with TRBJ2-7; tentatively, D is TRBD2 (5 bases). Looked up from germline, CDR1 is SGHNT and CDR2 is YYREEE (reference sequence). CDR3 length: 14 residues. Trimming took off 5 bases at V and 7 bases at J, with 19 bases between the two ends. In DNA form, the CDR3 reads TGTGCCAGCAGTCGTCAGGACTGGCTTAGTGAGCAGTACTTC. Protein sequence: CASSRQDWLSEQYF.

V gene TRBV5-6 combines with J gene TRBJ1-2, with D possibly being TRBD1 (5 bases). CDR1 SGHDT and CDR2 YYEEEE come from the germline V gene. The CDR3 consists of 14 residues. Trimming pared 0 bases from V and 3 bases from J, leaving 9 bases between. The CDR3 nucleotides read TGTGCCAGCAGCTTGGAGGGACTAGACTATGGCTACACCTTC. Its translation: CASSLEGLDYGYTF.

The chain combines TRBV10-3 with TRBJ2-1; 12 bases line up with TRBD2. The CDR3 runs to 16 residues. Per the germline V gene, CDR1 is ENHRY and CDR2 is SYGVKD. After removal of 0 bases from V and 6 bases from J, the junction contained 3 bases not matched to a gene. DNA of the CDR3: TGTGCCATCAGTGAGTCGTGGACTAGCGGGATCAATGAGCAGTTCTTC. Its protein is CAISESWTSGINEQFF.

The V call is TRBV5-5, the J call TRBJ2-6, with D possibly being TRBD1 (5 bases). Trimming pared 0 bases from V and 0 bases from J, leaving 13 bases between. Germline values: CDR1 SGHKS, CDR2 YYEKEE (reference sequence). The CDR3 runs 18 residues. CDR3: CASSLEWGRYSGANVLTF. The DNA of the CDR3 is TGTGCCAGCAGCTTGGAGTGGGGCAGATACTCTGGGGCCAACGTCCTGACTTTC.

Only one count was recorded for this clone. The CDR3 DNA sequence: TGTGCCAGCAGCAAAACGAAGACAGGGCATGAGCAGTTCTTC. This sequence encodes CASSKTKTGHEQFF. J is TRBJ2-1 and V is TRBV28; 7 bases are shared with TRBD1. The CDR3 contains 14 residues. The germline V gene has CDR1 MDHEN and CDR2 SYDVKM. After removal of 6 bases from V and 8 bases from J, the junction contained 10 bases not matched to a gene.

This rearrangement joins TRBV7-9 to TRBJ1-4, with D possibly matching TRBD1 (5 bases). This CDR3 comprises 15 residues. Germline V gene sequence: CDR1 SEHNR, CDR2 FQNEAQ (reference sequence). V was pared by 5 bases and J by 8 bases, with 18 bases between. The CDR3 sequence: CASSPRQGLGEKLFF. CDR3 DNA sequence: TGTGCCAGCAGCCCCCGTCAGGGCTTGGGGGAAAAACTGTTTTTT.

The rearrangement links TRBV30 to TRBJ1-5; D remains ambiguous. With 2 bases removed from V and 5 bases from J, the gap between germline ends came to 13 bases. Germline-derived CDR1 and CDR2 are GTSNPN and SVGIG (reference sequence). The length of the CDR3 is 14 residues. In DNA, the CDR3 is TGTGCCTGGAGTCCCCTAACTCTTGATCAGCCCCAGCATTTT. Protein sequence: CAWSPLTLDQPQHF.

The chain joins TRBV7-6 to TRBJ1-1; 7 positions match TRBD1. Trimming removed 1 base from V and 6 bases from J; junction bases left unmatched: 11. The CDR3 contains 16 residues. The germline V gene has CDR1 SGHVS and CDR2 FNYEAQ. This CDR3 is CASSLVGQGEVAEAFF. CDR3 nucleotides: TGTGCCAGCAGCTTAGTAGGGCAGGGGGAAGTCGCTGAAGCTTTCTTT.

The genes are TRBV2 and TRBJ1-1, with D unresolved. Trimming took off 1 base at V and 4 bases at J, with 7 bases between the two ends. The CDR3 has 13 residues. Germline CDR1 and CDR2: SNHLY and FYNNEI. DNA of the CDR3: TGTGCCAGCAGTGAAGGGCGGGGCACTGAAGCTTTCTTT. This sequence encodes CASSEGRGTEAFF.

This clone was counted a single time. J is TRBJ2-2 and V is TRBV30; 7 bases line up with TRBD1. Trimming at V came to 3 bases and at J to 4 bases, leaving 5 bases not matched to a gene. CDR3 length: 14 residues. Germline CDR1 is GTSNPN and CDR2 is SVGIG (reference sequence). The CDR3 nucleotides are TGTGCCTGGAGAGAGGGGGCGCGCACCGGGGAGCTGTTTTTT. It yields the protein CAWREGARTGELFF.

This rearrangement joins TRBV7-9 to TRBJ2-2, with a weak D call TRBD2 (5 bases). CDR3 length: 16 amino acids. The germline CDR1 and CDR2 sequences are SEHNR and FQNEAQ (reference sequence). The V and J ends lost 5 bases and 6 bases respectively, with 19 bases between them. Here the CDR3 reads CASSVSRAVEAGELFF. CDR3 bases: TGTGCCAGCAGCGTTTCCCGAGCGGTTGAGGCCGGGGAGCTGTTTTTT.

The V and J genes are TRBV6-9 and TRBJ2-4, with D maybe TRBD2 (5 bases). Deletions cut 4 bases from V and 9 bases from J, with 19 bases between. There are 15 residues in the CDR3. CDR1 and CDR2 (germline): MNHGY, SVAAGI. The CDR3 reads CASSSPRGFTSIQYF. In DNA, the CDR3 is TGTGCCAGCAGTTCCCCCCGTGGGTTCACTAGCATTCAGTACTTC.

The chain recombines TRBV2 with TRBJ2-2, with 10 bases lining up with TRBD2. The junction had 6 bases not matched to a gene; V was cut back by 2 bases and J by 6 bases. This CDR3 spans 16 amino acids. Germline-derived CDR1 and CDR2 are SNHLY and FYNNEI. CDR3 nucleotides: TGTGCCAGCAGTGAACAAACTAGCGGGGTGGCCGGGGAGCTGTTTTTT. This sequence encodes CASSEQTSGVAGELFF.

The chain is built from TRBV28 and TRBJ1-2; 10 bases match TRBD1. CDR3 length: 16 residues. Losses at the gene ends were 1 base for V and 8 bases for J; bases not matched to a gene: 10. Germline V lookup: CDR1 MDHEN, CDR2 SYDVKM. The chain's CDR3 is CASSLFPTGGGLGYTF. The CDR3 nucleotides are TGTGCCAGCAGTTTATTCCCGACAGGGGGCGGTTTGGGCTACACCTTC.

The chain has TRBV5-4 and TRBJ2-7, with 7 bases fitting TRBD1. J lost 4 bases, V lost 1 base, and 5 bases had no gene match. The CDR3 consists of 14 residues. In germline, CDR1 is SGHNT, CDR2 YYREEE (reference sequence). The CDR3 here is CASSLLGGGYEQYF. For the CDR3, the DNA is TGTGCCAGCAGCTTGTTAGGGGGCGGGTACGAGCAGTACTTC.

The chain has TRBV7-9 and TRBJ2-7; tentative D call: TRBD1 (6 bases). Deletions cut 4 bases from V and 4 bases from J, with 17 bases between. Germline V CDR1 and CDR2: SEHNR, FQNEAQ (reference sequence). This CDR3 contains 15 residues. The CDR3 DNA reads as TGTGCCAGCAGCTCGCAGGGGCCCGCCAATTACGAGCAGTACTTC. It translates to CASSSQGPANYEQYF.

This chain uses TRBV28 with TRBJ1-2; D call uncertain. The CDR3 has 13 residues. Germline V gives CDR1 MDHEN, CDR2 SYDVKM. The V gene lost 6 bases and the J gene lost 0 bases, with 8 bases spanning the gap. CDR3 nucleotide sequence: TGTGCCAGCAGGTCGGGGACTAACTATGGCTACACCTTC. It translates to CASRSGTNYGYTF.

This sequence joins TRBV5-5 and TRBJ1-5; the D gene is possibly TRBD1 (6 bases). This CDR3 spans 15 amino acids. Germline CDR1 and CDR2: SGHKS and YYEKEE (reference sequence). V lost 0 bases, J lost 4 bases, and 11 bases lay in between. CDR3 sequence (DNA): TGTGCCAGCAGCTTGGAGGGGGTTGGGAATCAGCCCCAGCATTTT. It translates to CASSLEGVGNQPQHF.

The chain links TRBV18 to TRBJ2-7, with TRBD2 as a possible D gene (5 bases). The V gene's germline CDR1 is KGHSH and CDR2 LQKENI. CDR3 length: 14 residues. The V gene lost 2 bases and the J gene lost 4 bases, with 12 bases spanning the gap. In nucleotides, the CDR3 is TGTGCCAGCTCACCAGGGGTAGCGCGGTACGAGCAGTACTTC. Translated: CASSPGVARYEQYF.

The chain's CDR3 is CASSLSGGDYNEQFF. The CDR3 DNA follows: TGTGCCAGCAGCTTGTCTGGGGGGGATTACAATGAGCAGTTCTTC. The V call is TRBV5-4, the J call TRBJ2-1, with 7 bases fitting TRBD2. Trimming at V came to 1 base and at J to 4 bases, leaving 5 bases not matched to a gene. CDR3 length: 15 amino acids. Germline loops: CDR1 SGHNT, CDR2 YYREEE (reference sequence).

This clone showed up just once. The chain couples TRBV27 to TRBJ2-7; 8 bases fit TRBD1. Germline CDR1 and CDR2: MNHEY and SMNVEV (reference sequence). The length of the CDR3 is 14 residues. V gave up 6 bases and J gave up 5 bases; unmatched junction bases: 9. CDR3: CASSSRQGRNEQYF. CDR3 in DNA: TGTGCCAGCAGCTCGAGACAGGGGCGCAACGAGCAGTACTTC.